The clone carrying this T cell receptor beta chain was recorded a few times. Its antigen is still unknown. Germline CDR1 and CDR2: MNHNS and SASEGT. V lost 2 bases and J lost 3, with 18 bases in between. The CDR3 contains 17 residues. 60 Vbeta and 13 Jbeta primers were used in PCR. The table came from immunoSEQ multiplex PCR; TCRdb's copy has only in-frame clones and leaves some out. The data hold about 97,000 clones, with around 57% observed a single time. This record comes from a study of cytomegalovirus exposure and HLA in healthy donors. Study observations and caveats: The investigators catalogued some 160 TCR beta chains as cytomegalovirus-associated. By a later analysis, the bulk of CMV-associated TCR beta chains appeared HLA-restricted. Fewer N-insertions (relative to the roughly 730-donor mean) were reportedly seen in an Asian-associated ancestry cluster in a later analysis. Despite most TCR sequences being rare, some public TCRs occurred in many donors.

The chain is built from TRBV6-1 and TRBJ2-3, with D perhaps TRBD2 (6 bases). The sample taken for sequencing was PBMCs. The clonotype comes from a human donor in good health. CDR3 loop: CASSESVWDSDTDTQYF. For the CDR3, the DNA is TGTGCCAGCAGTGAATCAGTTTGGGACTCTGATACAGATACGCAGTATTTT.